These 12 T cell receptor beta chains came from one sample sequenced in a study of T cell responses to AZD1222 COVID-19 vaccine. Here immunoSEQ multiplex PCR was the method, and the copy in TCRdb shows in-frame clones only, minus some. The sample records roughly 150,000 clones, 94% being singletons. The sample in question was peripheral blood, obtained 28 days after the second AZD1222 dose. These TCRs come from an adult who received the AZD1222 COVID-19 vaccine.

The chain recombines TRBV21-1 with TRBJ2-5; TRBD2, the D gene given by the table, was not confirmed from the DNA. TRBV21-1 is noted as a pseudogene. The length of the CDR3 is 17 residues. The CDR3 region has the DNA TGTGCCAGCAGCAATATCCGAACTAGCGGGAGTTGTGAGACCCAGTACTTC. The encoded protein is CASSNIRTSGSCETQYF.

The rearrangement uses TRBV7-9 and TRBJ2-1; no definite D call. Germline loops: CDR1 SEHNR, CDR2 FQNEAQ (reference sequence). CDR3 length: 12 residues. V gave up 6 bases and J gave up 5 bases, with 8 bases separating them. The CDR3 region is CASRRSDNEQFF. The CDR3 region has the DNA TGTGCCAGCAGGCGGTCGGACAATGAGCAGTTCTTC.

This chain links TRBV18 with TRBJ2-5; TRBD1 is a possible D gene (6 bases). Germline CDR1 reads KGHSH; CDR2 reads LQKENI. The CDR3 consists of 20 residues. The germline V and J ends were trimmed by 1 base and 2 bases, with 26 bases remaining between them. DNA for the CDR3: TGTGCCAGCTCACCACAGGGCTGGCCTAGGTGGGGACAAGAACAAGAGACCCAGTACTTC. Protein product: CASSPQGWPRWGQEQETQYF.

The chain joins TRBV4-1 to TRBJ2-4, with 10 bases lining up with TRBD2. V lost 2 bases and J lost 1; bases outside the gene matches: 17. From germline, CDR1 is MGHRA and CDR2 YSYEKL. This CDR3 spans 21 amino acids. As DNA, the CDR3 is TGCGCCAGCAGCCAATTTCCCGAGCGGGAGGGCCTTCGATTCGCCAAAAACATTCAGTACTTC. Translated: CASSQFPEREGLRFAKNIQYF.

This sequence joins TRBV29-1 and TRBJ1-2; D perhaps matches TRBD1 (5 bases). V lost 0 bases, J lost 7 bases, and 9 bases lay in between. Germline CDR1 SQVTM, CDR2 ANQGSEA. The CDR3 length is 12 residues. CDR3 sequence: CSVEDRVRGYTF. The CDR3 DNA is TGCAGCGTTGAAGACAGGGTACGTGGCTACACCTTC.

CDR3 in amino acids: CASTIQTSEIYNEQFF. In nucleotides, the CDR3 is TGTGCCAGCACCATTCAGACTAGCGAGATTTACAATGAGCAGTTCTTC. The chain joins TRBV13 to TRBJ2-1, with TRBD2 matching 8 bases. From germline, CDR1 is PRHDT and CDR2 FYEKMQ (reference sequence). This CDR3 is built from 16 residues. V trimming: 7 bases; J trimming: 4 bases; junction bases outside the gene matches: 12.

The chain is built from TRBV6-5 and TRBJ1-1, with D unclear. Trimming took 0 bases from V and 0 from J, leaving 8 bases between them. The CDR3 sequence is 15 residues long. The germline CDR1 and CDR2 sequences are MNHEY and SVGAGI. CDR3 amino acids: CASSYSTQVNTEAFF. The CDR3 DNA follows: TGTGCCAGCAGTTACTCGACGCAAGTGAACACTGAAGCTTTCTTT.

The rearrangement joins TRBV7-8 to TRBJ2-5; the D gene is possibly TRBD2 (6 bases). Deletions cut 1 base from V and 5 bases from J, with 11 bases between. This CDR3 spans 14 amino acids. Germline V gene sequence: CDR1 SGHVS, CDR2 FQNEAQ. The CDR3 reads CASSLGGRSETQYF. CDR3 coding DNA: TGTGCCAGCAGCTTAGGAGGGAGGTCGGAGACCCAGTACTTC.

The chain combines TRBV6-4 with TRBJ2-3; 9 positions match TRBD2. Trimming took 0 bases from V and 9 from J; bases not matched to a gene: 7. The CDR3 has 15 amino acids. Germline loops: CDR1 MRHNA, CDR2 SNTAGT. CDR3 sequence: CASSDSGTSSRTQYF. CDR3 nucleotides: TGTGCCAGCAGTGACTCAGGGACTAGCAGTAGAACGCAGTATTTT.

The V and J genes are TRBV24-1 and TRBJ2-2; D is unresolved. Per the germline V gene, CDR1 is KGHDR and CDR2 is SFDVKD. Trimming stripped 4 bases from V and 2 bases from J, with 10 bases between. The CDR3 sequence is 15 residues long. The chain's CDR3 is CATSDPTDNTGELFF. CDR3 bases: TGTGCCACCAGTGACCCGACGGATAACACCGGGGAGCTGTTTTTT.

V is TRBV7-8 and J is TRBJ1-1; 7 positions agree with TRBD1. After removal of 5 bases from V and 2 bases from J, the junction contained 14 bases not matched to a gene. Germline V gene sequence: CDR1 SGHVS, CDR2 FQNEAQ. This CDR3 is 17 amino acids long. Written as DNA, the CDR3 is TGTGCCAGCAGCGACAGACAGGGAGGGGTAACTAACACTGAAGCTTTCTTT. It specifies CASSDRQGGVTNTEAFF.

The V gene is TRBV3-1 (or the pseudogene TRBV3-2), the J gene TRBJ1-1; D remains ambiguous. Germline CDR1 is LGHDT and CDR2 is YNNKEL (reference sequence). CDR3 size: 14 residues. The V end lost 0 bases, the J end lost 7 bases, and 12 bases lay between the germline ends. The CDR3 reads CASSQDMGLSEAFF. The CDR3 DNA follows: TGTGCCAGCAGCCAAGATATGGGGTTGAGTGAAGCTTTCTTT.